The rows below give T cell receptor beta chains drawn from one sample of a study of early T cells in non-severe SARS-CoV-2 infection. TCRdb analysed the 5' RACE reads with MiXCR anew, one entry per CDR3 protein. The sample holds tens of thousands of distinct CDR3 sequences, around 5.6% seen once. The sequencing input was whole blood. All receptors derive from an adult who was a healthcare worker with PCR-confirmed SARS-CoV-2 infection or an uninfected control (not recorded which). The CDR3 runs from the conserved cysteine through the conserved F or W. D genes are given only for firm matches. Part of the rows lack a size; the others show once, few, many or a class for expanded clones.

abundance,d_gene,v_gene,j_gene,len,CDR3aa,CDR3nt
many,NA,TRBV28,TRBJ1-3,14,CASSALGAGNTIYF,TGTGCCAGCAGTGCGTTGGGCGCTGGAAACACCATATATTTT
few,NA,TRBV6-5,TRBJ2-3,14,CASSSSLATDTQYF,TGTGCCAGCAGTAGCTCGCTAGCGACAGATACGCAGTATTTT
many,TRBD2,TRBV25-1,TRBJ2-2,20,CASSEGVIRLAGPNTGELFF,TGTGCCAGCAGTGAAGGGGTAATTAGACTAGCGGGACCGAACACCGGGGAGCTGTTTTTT
few,NA,TRBV11-3,TRBJ1-1,14,CASSRDGSNTEAFF,TGTGCCAGCAGCCGGGATGGATCGAACACTGAAGCTTTCTTT
many,NA,TRBV10-1,TRBJ2-2,13,CASSRGEAGELFF,TGCGCCAGCAGTAGGGGGGAGGCCGGGGAGCTGTTTTTT
NA,NA,TRBV19,TRBJ2-1,15,CASTPLGTDYNEQFF,TGTGCCAGTACCCCTCTCGGGACGGACTACAATGAGCAGTTCTTC
many,NA,TRBV6-2/TRBV6-3,TRBJ2-7,15,CASKKERTSSYEQYF,TGTGCCAGCAAAAAGGAACGGACAAGCTCCTACGAGCAGTACTTC
few,NA,TRBV20-1,TRBJ1-4,15,CSARDQRTSNEKLFF,TGCAGTGCTAGAGATCAGAGGACATCTAATGAAAAACTGTTTTTT
few,TRBD2,TRBV18,TRBJ2-1,15,CASTTSGRSNNEQFF,TGTGCCAGCACAACTAGCGGGAGGTCGAACAATGAGCAGTTCTTC
few,TRBD1,TRBV5-1,TRBJ2-1,15,CASSLRQGAYNEQFF,TGCGCCAGCAGCTTACGACAGGGTGCCTACAATGAGCAGTTCTTC